Presented here are 4 T cell receptor beta chains from one specimen sequenced in a study of cytomegalovirus exposure and HLA in healthy donors. PCR used 60 Vbeta primers and 13 Jbeta primers. TCRdb's table, derived via immunoSEQ multiplex PCR, lists solely in-frame clones and lacks some. The sample lists about 200,000 clones, 82% seen once, with approximately 0.098% in the top ten. Input material: PBMCs. The receptors shown here come from a boy younger than 10 in good health and CMV-seronegative.

V is TRBV10-1 and J is TRBJ2-2; 10 bases map to TRBD1. The CDR3 sequence is 16 residues long. Looked up from germline, CDR1 is WNHNN and CDR2 is SYGVQD (reference sequence). V gave up 5 bases and J gave up 8 bases; unmatched junction bases: 11. CDR3 sequence reads: CASSFRDRGKVGELFF. CDR3 nucleotides: TGCGCCAGCAGTTTCCGGGACAGGGGTAAAGTGGGGGAGCTGTTTTTT.

The chain uses TRBV10-3 and TRBJ2-1; TRBD2 matches at 7 bases. The CDR3 is 13 residues long. J gave up 3 bases and V 4 bases, and 0 bases lay outside the gene matches. Germline lookup yields CDR1 ENHRY and CDR2 SYGVKD. The CDR3 protein is CAISGTSYNEQFF. CDR3 DNA: TGTGCCATCAGTGGGACTAGCTACAATGAGCAGTTCTTC.

The CDR3 loop reads CASSQDRAGSNQPQHF. The DNA for the CDR3 is TGTGCCAGCAGCCAAGACAGGGCAGGAAGCAATCAGCCCCAGCATTTT. The chain has TRBV4-2 and TRBJ1-5; a weak D match, TRBD1 (5 bases). The germline gives CDR1 LGHNA, CDR2 YNFKEQ. This CDR3 spans 16 amino acids. V lost 0 bases and J 1 base, leaving 10 bases between the germline ends.

This chain connects TRBV7-9 to TRBJ1-2, with D tentatively TRBD1 (5 bases). The CDR3 consists of 12 residues. The germline V and J ends were trimmed by 5 bases and 8 bases, with 12 bases remaining between them. Germline CDR1 is SEHNR and CDR2 is FQNEAQ (reference sequence). The chain's CDR3 is CASSPTQGGYTF. CDR3 nucleotide sequence: TGTGCCAGCAGCCCCACCCAGGGCGGCTACACCTTC.